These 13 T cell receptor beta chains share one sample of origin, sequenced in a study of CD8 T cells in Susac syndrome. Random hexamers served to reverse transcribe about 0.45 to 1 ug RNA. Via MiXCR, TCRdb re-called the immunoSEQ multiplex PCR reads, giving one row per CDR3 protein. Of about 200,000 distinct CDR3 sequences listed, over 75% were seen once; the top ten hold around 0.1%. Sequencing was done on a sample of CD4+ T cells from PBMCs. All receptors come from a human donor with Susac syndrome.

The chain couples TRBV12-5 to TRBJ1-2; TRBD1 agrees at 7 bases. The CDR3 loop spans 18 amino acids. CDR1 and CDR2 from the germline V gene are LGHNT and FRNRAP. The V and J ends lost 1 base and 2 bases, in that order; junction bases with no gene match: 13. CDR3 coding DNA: TGTGCTAGTGGTTTGGAAAAGGGACAGCTACTTTTCAACTATGGCTACACCTTC. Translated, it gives CASGLEKGQLLFNYGYTF.

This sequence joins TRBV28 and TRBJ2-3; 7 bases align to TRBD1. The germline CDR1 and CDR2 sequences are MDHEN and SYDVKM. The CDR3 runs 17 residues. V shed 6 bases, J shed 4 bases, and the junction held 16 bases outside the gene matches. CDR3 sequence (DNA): TGTGCCAGCAGCCGCCGCCTAAACAGGGGTCGGGCAGATACGCAGTATTTT. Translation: CASSRRLNRGRADTQYF. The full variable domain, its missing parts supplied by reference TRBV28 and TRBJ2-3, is DVKVTQSSRYLVKRTGEKVFLECVQDMDHENMFWYRQDPGLGLRLIYFSYDVKMKEKGDIPEGYSVSREKKERFSLILESASTNQTSMYLCASSRRLNRGRADTQYFGPGTRLTVL.

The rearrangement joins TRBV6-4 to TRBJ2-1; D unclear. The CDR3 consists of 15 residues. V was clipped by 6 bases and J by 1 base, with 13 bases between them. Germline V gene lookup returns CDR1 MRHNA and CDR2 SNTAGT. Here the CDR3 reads CASSEVHRSYNEQFF. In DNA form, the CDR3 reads TGTGCCAGCAGCGAGGTTCATAGGTCCTACAATGAGCAGTTCTTC.

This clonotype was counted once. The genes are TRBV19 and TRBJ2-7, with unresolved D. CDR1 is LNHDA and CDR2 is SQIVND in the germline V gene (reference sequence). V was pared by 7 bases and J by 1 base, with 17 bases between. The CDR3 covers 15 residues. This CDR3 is CASNPRPDKSYEQYF. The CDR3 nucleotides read TGTGCCAGTAATCCCCGCCCAGACAAGTCCTACGAGCAGTACTTC.

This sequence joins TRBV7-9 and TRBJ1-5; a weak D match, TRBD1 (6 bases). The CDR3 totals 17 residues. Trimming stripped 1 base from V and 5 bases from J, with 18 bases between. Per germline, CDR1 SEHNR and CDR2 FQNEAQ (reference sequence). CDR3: CASSLGGSGANHQPQHF. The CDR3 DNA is TGTGCCAGCAGCTTAGGTGGGTCAGGGGCTAATCATCAGCCCCAGCATTTT.

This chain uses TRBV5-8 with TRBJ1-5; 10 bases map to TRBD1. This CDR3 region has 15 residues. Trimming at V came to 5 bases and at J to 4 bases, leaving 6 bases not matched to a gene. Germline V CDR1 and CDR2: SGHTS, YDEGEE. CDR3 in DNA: TGTGCCAGCAGGGCGGACAGGGGGTGGAATCAGCCCCAGCATTTT. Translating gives CASRADRGWNQPQHF.

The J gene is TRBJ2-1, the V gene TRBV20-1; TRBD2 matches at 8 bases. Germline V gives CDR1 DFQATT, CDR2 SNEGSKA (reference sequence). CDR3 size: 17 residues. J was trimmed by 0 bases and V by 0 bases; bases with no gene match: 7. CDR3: CSARDYLAGSSYNEQFF. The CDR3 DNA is TGCAGTGCTAGAGACTATCTAGCGGGCAGCTCCTACAATGAGCAGTTCTTC.

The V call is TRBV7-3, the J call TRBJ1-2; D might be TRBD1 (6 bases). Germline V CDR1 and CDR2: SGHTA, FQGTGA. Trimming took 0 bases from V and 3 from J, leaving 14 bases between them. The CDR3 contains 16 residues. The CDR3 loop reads CASSLTSPGDDYGYTF. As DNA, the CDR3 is TGTGCCAGCAGCTTAACGAGTCCAGGGGACGACTATGGCTACACCTTC.

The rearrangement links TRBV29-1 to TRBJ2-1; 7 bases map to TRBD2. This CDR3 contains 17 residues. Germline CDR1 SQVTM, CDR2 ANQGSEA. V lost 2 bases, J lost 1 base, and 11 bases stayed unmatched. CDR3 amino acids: CSVELAGLVSSYNEQFF. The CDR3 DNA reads TGCAGCGTTGAATTGGCCGGACTAGTCTCGTCCTACAATGAGCAGTTCTTC.

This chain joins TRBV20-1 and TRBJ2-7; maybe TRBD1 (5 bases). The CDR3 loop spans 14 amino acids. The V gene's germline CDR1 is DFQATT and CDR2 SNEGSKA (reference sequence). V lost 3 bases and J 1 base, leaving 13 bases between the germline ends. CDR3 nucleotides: TGCAGTGCTAGGGGCCCTGGGGCGTCCTACGAGCAGTACTTC. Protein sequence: CSARGPGASYEQYF.

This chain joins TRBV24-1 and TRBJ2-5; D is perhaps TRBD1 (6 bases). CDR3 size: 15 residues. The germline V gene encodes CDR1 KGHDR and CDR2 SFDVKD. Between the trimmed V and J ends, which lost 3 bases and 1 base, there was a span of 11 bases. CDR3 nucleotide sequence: TGTGCCACCAGTGATCCAGGGGAGTCCCAAGAGACCCAGTACTTC. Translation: CATSDPGESQETQYF.

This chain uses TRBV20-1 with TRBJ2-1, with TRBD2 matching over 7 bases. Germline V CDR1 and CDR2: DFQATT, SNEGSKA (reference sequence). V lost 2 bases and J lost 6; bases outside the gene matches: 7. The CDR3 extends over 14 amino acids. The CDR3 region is CSARRAGEGNEQFF. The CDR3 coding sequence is TGCAGTGCTAGACGTGCGGGAGAAGGCAATGAGCAGTTCTTC.

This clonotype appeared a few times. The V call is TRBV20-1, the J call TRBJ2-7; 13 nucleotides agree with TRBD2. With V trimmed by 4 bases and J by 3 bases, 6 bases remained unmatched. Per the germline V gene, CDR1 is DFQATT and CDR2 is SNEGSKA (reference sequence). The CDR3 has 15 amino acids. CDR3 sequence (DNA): TGCAGTGCTATCGGGACTAGCGGGAAGGACTACGAGCAGTACTTC. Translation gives CSAIGTSGKDYEQYF.